Following are 10 T cell receptor beta chains from one sample sequenced in a study of CD8 T cells in ankylosing spondylitis. In TCRdb, the 5' RACE reads were re-called with MiXCR into one record per CDR3 protein. The data contain more than 20,000 distinct CDR3 sequences, 10% to 15% of them seen just once; the ten biggest clones take up 30% to 35%. The sequenced sample was blood. The receptors were gathered from a male donor with ankylosing spondylitis or in good health (not recorded which).

The chain uses TRBV7-9 and TRBJ2-1, with TRBD2 as a possible D gene (5 bases). Between the trimmed V and J ends, which lost 5 bases and 0 bases, there was a span of 11 bases. The CDR3 is made up of 15 amino acids. The germline V gene has CDR1 SEHNR and CDR2 FQNEAQ (reference sequence). The CDR3 DNA follows: TGTGCCAGCAGCCCTCCGGGGAACTCCTACAATGAGCAGTTCTTC. This sequence encodes CASSPPGNSYNEQFF.

In its sample, this clonotype was seen many times. This rearrangement joins TRBV7-2 to TRBJ1-6, with unresolved D. This CDR3 region has 15 residues. V lost 5 bases and J 2 bases, leaving 10 bases between the germline ends. Germline V CDR1 and CDR2: SGHTA, FQGNSA. CDR3 protein: CASSPPGAYNSPLHF. CDR3 DNA sequence: TGTGCCAGCAGCCCACCCGGCGCCTATAATTCACCCCTCCACTTT.

This clonotype has at least ten counts. V usage is TRBV7-3 and J usage is TRBJ2-3; no clear D gene. CDR1 is SGHTA, CDR2 FQGTGA, per germline. This CDR3 spans 14 amino acids. Trimming took off 6 bases at V and 1 base at J, with 11 bases between the two ends. CDR3: CASSNTARTDTQYF. CDR3 sequence (DNA): TGTGCCAGCAGTAACACCGCTCGCACAGATACGCAGTATTTT.

There are a few counts of this clonotype. The V call is TRBV21-1, the J call TRBJ2-7; the table gives TRBD1 as D, unverified against the DNA. TRBV21-1 is recorded as a pseudogene. This CDR3 has 11 amino acids. The CDR3, as DNA: TGTGCCAGCAGTCCCAGGGACGAGCAGTACTTC. It encodes CASSPRDEQYF.

This clonotype has ten or more counts. The chain combines TRBV20-1 with TRBJ2-3, with D possibly being TRBD2 (5 bases). The germline gives CDR1 DFQATT, CDR2 SNEGSKA (reference sequence). Trimming took 3 bases from V and 0 from J, leaving 10 bases between them. This CDR3 region has 14 residues. In nucleotides, the CDR3 is TGCAGTGCTAGGGGCGGGCGTAGCACAGATACGCAGTATTTT. Amino acids: CSARGGRSTDTQYF.

The table lists this clonotype with a few counts. V and J are TRBV6-2 or TRBV6-3 and TRBJ2-3; no clear D gene. The length of the CDR3 is 12 residues. V was cut by 6 bases and J by 3 bases, with 7 bases left in between. Germline V gene data show CDR1 as MNHEY and CDR2 as SVGEGT. The CDR3 nucleotides read TGTGCCAGCAGGGCAGTGACAGATACGCAGTATTTT. Translated, it gives CASRAVTDTQYF.

The chain links TRBV20-1 to TRBJ2-3; maybe TRBD2 (5 bases). The CDR3 loop spans 16 amino acids. Germline V lookup: CDR1 DFQATT, CDR2 SNEGSKA (reference sequence). The V and J ends lost 0 bases and 0 bases respectively, with 13 bases between them. This chain's CDR3 is CSARDLERSSTDTQYF. The CDR3 nucleotides are TGCAGTGCTAGAGATCTGGAGCGGTCAAGCACAGATACGCAGTATTTT.

This clonotype was picked up many times. The V call is TRBV4-2, the J call TRBJ2-2, with no clear D. The germline V gene has CDR1 LGHNA and CDR2 YNFKEQ. The V gene lost 3 bases and the J gene lost 5 bases, with 10 bases spanning the gap. The length of the CDR3 is 14 residues. The CDR3 bases are TGTGCCAGCAGCCACCAGGACGGGACCGGGGAGCTGTTTTTT. Translation: CASSHQDGTGELFF.

This clonotype was counted between two and nine times. The chain carries TRBV28 and TRBJ2-3; TRBD2 might be the D (6 bases). Trimming removed 4 bases at V and 4 bases at J, with 12 bases between. This CDR3 has 14 amino acids. CDR1 and CDR2 from the germline V gene are MDHEN and SYDVKM. CDR3 in amino acids: CASSSEGGSDTQYF. The CDR3 DNA is TGTGCCAGCAGTTCCGAAGGAGGGTCAGATACGCAGTATTTT.

This clonotype has a count of ten or more. The gene calls are TRBV29-1 and TRBJ2-3; D gene ambiguous. Germline CDR1 is SQVTM and CDR2 is ANQGSEA. The ends were cut back, 3 bases at V and 4 bases at J, with 8 bases in the middle. The CDR3 runs to 12 residues. This CDR3 reads CSVDGFADTQYF. The CDR3 bases are TGCAGCGTTGATGGGTTTGCAGATACGCAGTATTTT.